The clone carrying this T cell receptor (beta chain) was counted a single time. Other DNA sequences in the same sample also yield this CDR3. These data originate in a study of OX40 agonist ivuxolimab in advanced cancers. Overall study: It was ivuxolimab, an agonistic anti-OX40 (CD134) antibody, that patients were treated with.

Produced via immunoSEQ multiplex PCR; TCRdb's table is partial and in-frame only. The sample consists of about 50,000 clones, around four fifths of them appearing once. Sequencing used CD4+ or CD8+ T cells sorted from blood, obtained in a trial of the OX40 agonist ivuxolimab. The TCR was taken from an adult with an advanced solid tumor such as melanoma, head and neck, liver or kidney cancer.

The CDR3 here is CASSPRGETQYF. The CDR3 DNA sequence: TGTGCCAGCTCACCGAGGGGAGAGACCCAGTACTTC. V gene TRBV18 combines with J gene TRBJ2-5; D might be TRBD1 or TRBD2, each matching 5 bases. The CDR3 extends over 12 amino acids. The V gene's germline CDR1 is KGHSH and CDR2 LQKENI. V was clipped by 3 bases and J by 4 bases, with 6 bases between them.